Shown below are 23 T cell receptor beta chains from a single sample sequenced in a study of blood T cells in healthy people across ages. A second PCR of 7 to 11 cycles used a sample-barcoded 5' primer and a J-beta primer mix. TCRdb ran MiXCR on the 5' RACE reads and lists one entry per CDR3 protein. The sample records about 780,000 distinct CDR3 sequences, more than 25% being singletons. These data also formed part of another study, on T cells of mothers and their children.

Sequences were obtained from blood. Receptors originate from a boy younger than 18 in good health.

The chain employs TRBV6-5 and TRBJ2-1, with TRBD2 identical over 7 bases. The CDR3 runs 16 residues. Germline V gene sequence: CDR1 MNHEY, CDR2 SVGAGI. Losses at the gene ends were 4 bases for V and 3 bases for J; bases not matched to a gene: 9. The CDR3: CASSSPSGGGYNEQFF. The CDR3 DNA is TGTGCCAGCAGTTCCCCCTCGGGCGGGGGCTACAATGAGCAGTTCTTC.

This clonotype has only a few counts. This chain connects TRBV7-2 to TRBJ2-5, with D possibly matching TRBD1 (6 bases). V lost 4 bases and J 14 bases, leaving 23 bases between the germline ends. The CDR3 spans 14 residues. Germline V gives CDR1 SGHTA, CDR2 FQGNSA. The CDR3 reads CASSSGTSPTKGYF. The CDR3 coding sequence is TGTGCCAGCAGCTCCGGGACATCCCCTACGAAGGGATACTTC. Full variable domain (rest looked up from reference TRBV7-2 and TRBJ2-5): GAGVSQSPSNKVTEKGKDVELRCDPISGHTALYWYRQSLGQGLEFLIYFQGNSAPDKSGLPSDRFSAERTGGSVSTLTIQRTQQEDSAVYLCASSSGTSPTKGYFGPGTRLLVL.

The genes are TRBV13 and TRBJ2-3, with no clear D. Germline CDR1 reads PRHDT; CDR2 reads FYEKMQ (reference sequence). The length of the CDR3 is 15 residues. V was trimmed by 2 bases and J by 1 base, leaving 10 bases between them. CDR3 DNA sequence: TGTGCCAGCAGCTTAAAGGGCCTCTGCACAGATACGCAGTATTTT. It is translated as CASSLKGLCTDTQYF.

This clonotype was seen more than once but under ten times. This sequence joins TRBV20-1 and TRBJ2-7; D may match TRBD1 or TRBD2 (5 bases each). CDR1 is DFQATT, CDR2 SNEGSKA, per germline (reference sequence). Trimming cost V 3 bases and J 4 bases, with 16 bases left between them. The CDR3 is 14 amino acids. As DNA, the CDR3 is TGCAGTGCTAGGTATCCGAGGGGCCCTTACGAGCAGTACTTC. It encodes CSARYPRGPYEQYF.

This clonotype was observed a handful of times. The V call is TRBV4-1, the J call TRBJ1-4; D ambiguous. Germline V CDR1 and CDR2: MGHRA, YSYEKL. The CDR3 runs 17 residues. The V gene lost 4 bases and the J gene lost 0 bases, with 15 bases spanning the gap. CDR3 coding DNA: TGCGCCAGCAGCCCCCCTCGGGGAGATGCAACTAATGAAAAACTGTTTTTT. Its protein product is CASSPPRGDATNEKLFF.

The V gene is TRBV6-5, the J gene TRBJ1-1; TRBD1 aligns across 8 bases. With 2 bases clipped from V and 6 bases from J, the junction kept 11 bases outside the gene matches. Looked up from germline, CDR1 is MNHEY and CDR2 is SVGAGI. The CDR3 is 16 amino acids. The CDR3 region is CASSYLRQGMIAEAFF. In DNA, the CDR3 is TGTGCCAGCAGTTACCTTCGACAGGGGATGATTGCTGAAGCTTTCTTT.

This clonotype showed up just a few times. The gene calls are TRBV10-2 and TRBJ2-5, with D hard to call. Germline V lookup: CDR1 WSHSY, CDR2 SAAADI. The CDR3 consists of 14 residues. The V and J ends lost 2 bases and 11 bases respectively, with 18 bases between them. The CDR3 here is CASSERRDLGEQYF. In DNA, the CDR3 is TGCGCCAGCAGTGAGCGAAGAGACCTCGGAGAGCAGTACTTC.

The V call is TRBV12-3 or TRBV12-4, the J call TRBJ2-5; 10 nucleotides match TRBD2. The CDR3 is 13 residues long. Trimming cost V 9 bases and J 3 bases; bases outside gene matches: 4. CDR3 in DNA: TGTGCCAGTGCTAGCGGGGGTAAAGAGACCCAGTACTTC. This codes for CASASGGKETQYF.

The chain combines TRBV5-1 with TRBJ2-7, with a weak D call TRBD1 (5 bases). The germline V and J ends were trimmed by 3 bases and 3 bases, with 16 bases remaining between them. Germline V lookup: CDR1 SGHRS, CDR2 YFSETQ. The CDR3 runs to 15 residues. The CDR3 here is CASSSLDSGYYEQYF. In DNA, the CDR3 is TGCGCCAGCAGCTCGTTGGATTCAGGGTACTACGAGCAGTACTTC.

This rearrangement joins TRBV5-1 to TRBJ2-5, with 11 bases fitting TRBD2. The ends lost 4 bases at V and 1 base at J; junction bases unmatched: 6. CDR1 is SGHRS and CDR2 is YFSETQ in the germline V gene. The CDR3 extends over 16 amino acids. CDR3 coding DNA: TGCGCCAGCAGCCCACCTAGCGGGGGGATCCAAGAGACCCAGTACTTC. This encodes CASSPPSGGIQETQYF.

The chain is built from TRBV12-5 and TRBJ2-3; 8 bases map to TRBD1. After removal of 5 bases from V and 8 bases from J, the junction contained 6 bases not matched to a gene. The CDR3 contains 13 residues. The germline V gene encodes CDR1 LGHNT and CDR2 FRNRAP. Here the CDR3 reads CASGGTGLATQYF. The CDR3 DNA reads as TGTGCTAGTGGTGGGACAGGTCTAGCTACGCAGTATTTT.

This sequence joins TRBV10-3 and TRBJ1-1; 7 bases agree with TRBD1. The V segment lost 5 bases and the J segment 0 bases; nucleotides outside the gene matches: 3. Germline V CDR1 and CDR2: ENHRY, SYGVKD. The CDR3 contains 14 residues. CDR3 protein: CAISSQGMNTEAFF. The CDR3 DNA follows: TGTGCCATCAGTTCACAGGGGATGAACACTGAAGCTTTCTTT.

This clonotype was seen a few times. The rearrangement uses TRBV6-5 and TRBJ1-4; possible D gene TRBD1, 6 bases. V was shortened by 5 bases and J by 7 bases, with 17 bases between the two germline ends. CDR1 and CDR2 from the germline V gene are MNHEY and SVGAGI. This CDR3 spans 15 amino acids. CDR3 in amino acids: CASSPLGGRGEKLFF. The CDR3 DNA follows: TGTGCCAGCAGTCCCCTCGGGGGGCGGGGTGAAAAACTGTTTTTT.

The chain uses TRBV12-3 or TRBV12-4 and TRBJ2-4, with 10 bases aligning to TRBD2. The trim removed 3 bases at V and 4 bases at J, leaving 6 bases unmatched. The CDR3 spans 16 residues. This CDR3 is CASSLLASGGKNIQYF. CDR3 coding DNA: TGTGCCAGCAGTTTGTTGGCTAGCGGGGGTAAAAACATTCAGTACTTC.

The table lists this clonotype with a few counts. The CDR3: CSARVLAHNEQFF. DNA of the CDR3: TGCAGTGCTAGAGTTTTAGCCCACAATGAGCAGTTCTTC. This sequence joins TRBV20-1 and TRBJ2-1; the D is unclear. The CDR3 is made up of 13 amino acids. V was shortened by 1 base and J by 5 bases, with 9 bases between the two germline ends. Germline V lookup: CDR1 DFQATT, CDR2 SNEGSKA (reference sequence).

This chain uses TRBV3-1 with TRBJ2-1; unclear D gene. CDR1 is LGHDT and CDR2 is YNNKEL in the germline V gene (reference sequence). The V end was cut by 1 base, the J end by 0 bases, with 4 bases between. The CDR3 has 14 residues. Written as DNA, the CDR3 is TGTGCCAGCAGCCAAGGACACTCCTACAATGAGCAGTTCTTC. Translation: CASSQGHSYNEQFF.

The genes are TRBV29-1 and TRBJ2-1; D remains ambiguous. From germline, CDR1 is SQVTM and CDR2 ANQGSEA. V was cut by 2 bases and J by 7 bases, with 12 bases left in between. The CDR3 contains 13 residues. CDR3 sequence (DNA): TGCAGCGTTGAACCACGGTTGAGAAATGAGCAGTTCTTC. This codes for CSVEPRLRNEQFF.

This clonotype has a handful of counts. The chain is built from TRBV4-1 and TRBJ1-2; unclear D gene. The CDR3 consists of 15 residues. Germline assignment: CDR1 MGHRA and CDR2 YSYEKL. Trimming removed 2 bases from V and 8 bases from J, with 18 bases in between. The CDR3 is CASSQPPPGARGYTF. The CDR3, as DNA: TGCGCCAGCAGCCAACCCCCGCCGGGCGCGAGGGGCTACACCTTC.

The chain combines TRBV7-3 with TRBJ2-1, with 7 bases lining up with TRBD2. Germline CDR1 reads SGHTA; CDR2 reads FQGTGA. V lost 0 bases and J lost 9; bases outside the gene matches: 20. The CDR3 is 19 amino acids. The CDR3 DNA reads as TGTGCCAGCAGCTTAACTGGGCCTGGCGCGGGGGTTCTTTCGGGTGAGCAGTTCTTC. Its translation: CASSLTGPGAGVLSGEQFF.

The chain is built from TRBV9 and TRBJ2-7, with TRBD2 matching over 10 bases. The CDR3 is 14 amino acids. Germline CDR1 reads SGDLS; CDR2 reads YYNGEE. V gave up 3 bases and J gave up 6 bases; unmatched junction bases: 6. In DNA, the CDR3 is TGTGCCAGCAGCGGTAGCGGGGGGCCAGGCGAGCAGTACTTC. It codes for CASSGSGGPGEQYF.

This clonotype was recorded a few times. The V gene is TRBV5-1, the J gene TRBJ2-1; possible D gene TRBD2, 6 bases. The J call may be mistaken, given a closer DNA end match to TRBJ2-7. Germline CDR1 and CDR2: SGHRS and YFSETQ. The CDR3 is made up of 15 amino acids. The CDR3 DNA is TGCGCCAGCAGCTGGACTCCGGGACTCCCCTACGAGCAGTACTTC. It yields the protein CASSWTPGLPYEQYF.

The J gene is TRBJ1-2, the V gene TRBV6-1; a possible D gene is TRBD1 (6 bases). V was cut by 6 bases and J by 0 bases, with 17 bases left in between. CDR3 size: 16 residues. Germline CDR1 reads MNHNS; CDR2 reads SASEGT. This CDR3 is CASSLRGASPNYGYTF. The CDR3 bases are TGTGCCAGCAGCCTCCGGGGGGCAAGCCCTAACTATGGCTACACCTTC.

This clonotype came up a few times. The chain recombines TRBV20-1 with TRBJ1-2; weak D call: TRBD1 (6 bases). CDR1 and CDR2 (germline): DFQATT, SNEGSKA (reference sequence). The CDR3 has 14 residues. V was clipped by 0 bases and J by 7 bases, with 15 bases between them. The CDR3 coding sequence is TGCAGTGCTAGAGATCCTAGGACAGTCATTGGCTACACCTTC. Translating it yields CSARDPRTVIGYTF.